This TCR beta chain was sequenced in a study of cytomegalovirus exposure and HLA in healthy donors. Study-level information: Within an early data release were approximately 85 million unique TCRs drawn from HLA-typed donors.

60 Vbeta and 13 Jbeta primers were used in PCR. Using immunoSEQ multiplex PCR, the repertoire was profiled, and TCRdb retains in-frame clones only, with some absent. This listing includes 45,000 to 70,000 clones. Sequenced: PBMCs. The TCR comes from a woman under 40 in good health and CMV-seropositive.

CDR3 bases: TGCAGCGTCTCAGCCCTGGGCGTTAGCTCCTACGAGCAGTACTTC. It specifies CSVSALGVSSYEQYF. The V gene is TRBV29-1, the J gene TRBJ2-7; no reliable D call. This CDR3 is built from 15 residues. Germline values: CDR1 SQVTM, CDR2 ANQGSEA. Trimming pared 6 bases from V and 0 bases from J, leaving 18 bases between.